These T cell receptor beta chains were read from a single sample in a study of T cell responses to AZD1222 COVID-19 vaccine. This table comes from immunoSEQ multiplex PCR, and its TCRdb copy is limited to in-frame clones, with some not included. The sample records roughly 120,000 clones, about 91% being singletons. The sample was peripheral blood, taken on day 0 of AZD1222 vaccination. The receptors were sampled from an adult in good health. CDR3s include the opening cysteine and the closing phenylalanine or tryptophan. Each record gives: D gene, V gene, J gene, clone size, CDR3 DNA, CDR3 protein. D genes are given only for firm matches. The size of a clone is reported for some rows only, either as once, few or many, or as a class for expanded clones.

D: TRBD1; V: TRBV27; J: TRBJ2-7; size: few; DNA: TGTGCCAGCACCAGTGACAGGGCGGGCGAGCAGTACTTC; CDR3: CASTSDRAGEQYF
D: TRBD2; V: TRBV4-3; J: TRBJ2-7; size: .; DNA: TGCGCCAGCAGCCAAGATTGGGGCGAGGGAGCGGGGGACTACGAGCAGTACTTC; CDR3: CASSQDWGEGAGDYEQYF
D: .; V: TRBV29-1; J: TRBJ1-1; size: .; DNA: TGCAGCGTTGGGGGGTATGCTGAAGCTTTCTTT; CDR3: CSVGGYAEAFF
D: .; V: TRBV2; J: TRBJ1-5; size: few; DNA: TGTGCCAGTTCCGGGGGGCGAGGCAATCAGCCCCAGCATTTT; CDR3: CASSGGRGNQPQHF
D: .; V: TRBV19; J: TRBJ1-2; size: .; DNA: TGCGCCAGTAGGGCAGCAATCTATGGCTACACCTTC; CDR3: CASRAAIYGYTF
D: .; V: TRBV4-1; J: TRBJ2-7; size: .; DNA: TGCGCCAGCAGCCGAGACCAGGGGGGAAACTCCTACGAGCAGTACTTC; CDR3: CASSRDQGGNSYEQYF
D: TRBD1; V: TRBV5-1; J: TRBJ1-2; size: .; DNA: TGCGCCAGCAGCGAGGGGACAGTTGAATTAACTATGGGCTACACCTTC; CDR3: CASSEGTVELTMGYTF
D: .; V: TRBV7-9; J: TRBJ2-5; size: .; DNA: TGTGCCAGCAGCCCATCGGGCGTTGGAATAGAGACCCAGTACTTC; CDR3: CASSPSGVGIETQYF
D: .; V: TRBV7-3; J: TRBJ1-1; size: once; DNA: TGTGCCAGCAGCGTCGGGATGGCGGATCGAACTGAAGCTTTCTTT; CDR3: CASSVGMADRTEAFF
D: .; V: TRBV25-1; J: TRBJ1-2; size: .; DNA: TGTGCCAGCAGGAAGGACAGCGTTAACTATGGCTACACCTTC; CDR3: CASRKDSVNYGYTF
D: TRBD1; V: TRBV19; J: TRBJ1-3; size: .; DNA: TGTGCCAGTAGTATCGGACAGGGGGCATCGGGAAACACCATATATTTT; CDR3: CASSIGQGASGNTIYF
D: .; V: TRBV13; J: TRBJ1-1; size: .; DNA: TGTGCCAGCAGCCCCTCGAGGATGAACACTGAAGCTTTCTTT; CDR3: CASSPSRMNTEAFF
D: TRBD2; V: TRBV5-1; J: TRBJ2-7; size: once; DNA: TGCGCCAGCAGTTCGGGACTAGCGGGGTACGAGCAGTACTTC; CDR3: CASSSGLAGYEQYF
D: .; V: TRBV5-1; J: TRBJ1-2; size: .; DNA: TGCGCCAGCAGCTACCACGACAGGATACCCTATGGCTACACCTTC; CDR3: CASSYHDRIPYGYTF
D: TRBD1; V: TRBV27; J: TRBJ1-2; size: .; DNA: TGTGCCAGCAGTCAGGACAGGGATAGCTATGGCTACACCTTC; CDR3: CASSQDRDSYGYTF
D: .; V: TRBV2; J: TRBJ2-1; size: once; DNA: TGTGCCAGCAGTGGGGTCGGCGGGGACTACAATGAGCAGTTCTTC; CDR3: CASSGVGGDYNEQFF
D: .; V: TRBV5-4; J: TRBJ1-2; size: .; DNA: TGTGCCAGCAGCTTTGGGGCCGATGGCTACACCTTC; CDR3: CASSFGADGYTF
D: .; V: TRBV2; J: TRBJ2-5; size: .; DNA: TGTGCCAGCAGTGAGGATGGGGGGGAGACCCAGTACTTC; CDR3: CASSEDGGETQYF
D: .; V: TRBV5-1; J: TRBJ1-1; size: .; DNA: TGCGCCAGCAGCTTGGGGCAGTTTGGTGTCGGTGGTGAAGCTTTCTTT; CDR3: CASSLGQFGVGGEAFF
D: .; V: TRBV11-3; J: TRBJ2-3; size: .; DNA: TGTGCCAGCAGCTTAAGGGACTTAGATACGCAGTATTTT; CDR3: CASSLRDLDTQYF
D: .; V: TRBV5-5; J: TRBJ1-6; size: .; DNA: TGTGCCAGCAGCTCATGGACGATAAGGTCCTATAATTCACCCCTCCACTTT; CDR3: CASSSWTIRSYNSPLHF
D: .; V: TRBV6-2/TRBV6-3; J: TRBJ1-1; size: .; DNA: TGTGCCAGCAGTTACACGGCGAACACTGAAGCTTTCTTT; CDR3: CASSYTANTEAFF
D: .; V: TRBV3-1/TRBV3-2; J: TRBJ2-2; size: once; DNA: TGTGCCAGCAGCTTAGGGCCGAGGAACGGGGAGCTGTTTTTT; CDR3: CASSLGPRNGELFF
D: .; V: TRBV9; J: TRBJ2-3; size: .; DNA: TGTGCCAGCAGCGGTACCCACGGGAGAGCGACAGATACGCAGTATTTT; CDR3: CASSGTHGRATDTQYF
D: .; V: TRBV9; J: TRBJ1-5; size: .; DNA: TGTGCCAGCAGCGAGAGTGGAGGGAGGAATCAGCCCCAGCATTTT; CDR3: CASSESGGRNQPQHF
D: .; V: TRBV20-1; J: TRBJ1-2; size: .; DNA: TGCAGTGGATGGGGTTCCTATGGCTACACCTTC; CDR3: CSGWGSYGYTF
D: .; V: TRBV7-6; J: TRBJ1-1; size: .; DNA: TGTGCCAGCAGCTTCGACACGGGGGCCCCTGCCACTGAAGCTTTCTTT; CDR3: CASSFDTGAPATEAFF
D: .; V: TRBV6-5; J: TRBJ2-7; size: few; DNA: TGTGCCAGCAGTTCCTCGGTGGTCTCCTACGAGCAGTACTTC; CDR3: CASSSSVVSYEQYF
D: .; V: TRBV7-9; J: TRBJ2-1; size: .; DNA: TGTGCCAGCAGCCGGGACGGTGTGGGCCCCTACAATGAGCAGTTCTTC; CDR3: CASSRDGVGPYNEQFF
D: .; V: TRBV5-5; J: TRBJ2-7; size: few; DNA: TGTGCCAGCAGCTTCAACCCACTAAGCTCCTACGAGCAGTACTTC; CDR3: CASSFNPLSSYEQYF
D: .; V: TRBV6-5; J: TRBJ2-3; size: .; DNA: TGTGCCAGCAGGACGTTGGATACGCAGTATTTT; CDR3: CASRTLDTQYF
D: .; V: TRBV28; J: TRBJ1-4; size: .; DNA: TGTGCCAGCAGTGGGACATCTAATGAAAAACTGTTTTTT; CDR3: CASSGTSNEKLFF